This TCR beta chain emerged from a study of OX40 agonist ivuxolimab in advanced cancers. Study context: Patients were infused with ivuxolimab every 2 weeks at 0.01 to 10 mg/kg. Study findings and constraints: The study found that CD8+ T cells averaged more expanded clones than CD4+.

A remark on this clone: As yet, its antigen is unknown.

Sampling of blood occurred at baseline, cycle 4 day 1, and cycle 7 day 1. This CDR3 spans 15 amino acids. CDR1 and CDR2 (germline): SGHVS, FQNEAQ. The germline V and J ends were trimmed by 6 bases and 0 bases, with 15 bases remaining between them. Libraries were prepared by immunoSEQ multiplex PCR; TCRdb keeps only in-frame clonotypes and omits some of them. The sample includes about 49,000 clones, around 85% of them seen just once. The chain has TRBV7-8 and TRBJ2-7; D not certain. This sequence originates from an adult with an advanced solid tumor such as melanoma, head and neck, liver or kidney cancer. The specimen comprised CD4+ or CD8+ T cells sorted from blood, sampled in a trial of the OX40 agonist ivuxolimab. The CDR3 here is CASSPASSGSYEQYV. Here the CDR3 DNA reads TGTGCCAGCAGTCCCGCTTCCTCGGGCTCCTACGAGCAGTACGTC.